These T cell receptor beta chains were read from a single sample in a study of T cell responses to AZD1222 COVID-19 vaccine. TCRdb keeps only in-frame clones here, not all; method: immunoSEQ multiplex PCR. The profile shows about 96,000 clones, about 89% of them singletons. The material sequenced was peripheral blood, taken on day 0 of AZD1222 vaccination. These receptors were taken from an adult in good health. CDR3s include the opening cysteine and the closing phenylalanine or tryptophan. D genes are given only for firm matches. Expanded clones get a size class; other rows say once, few or many, or leave the size out.

D gene,J gene,V gene,clone size,CDR3 protein,CDR3 DNA
TRBD1,TRBJ1-1,TRBV19,-,CASSMAQGWWTEAFF,TGTGCCAGTAGTATGGCACAGGGGTGGTGGACTGAAGCTTTCTTT
TRBD1,TRBJ1-1,TRBV18,-,CASSPTGAGLEAFF,TGTGCCAGCTCGCCTACAGGGGCCGGCCTTGAAGCTTTCTTT
-,TRBJ1-1,TRBV4-2,-,CASSRPGGWTEAFF,TGTGCCAGCTCTCGGCCGGGGGGCTGGACTGAAGCTTTCTTT
-,TRBJ1-4,TRBV19,-,CASNLQTNEKLFF,TGTGCCAGTAACCTCCAGACTAATGAAAAACTGTTTTTT
-,TRBJ1-2,TRBV9,-,CASSDRVGYTF,TGTGCCAGCAGCGACAGGGTTGGCTACACCTTC
TRBD1,TRBJ2-1,TRBV19,few,CATSPGQGTYNEQFF,TGTGCCACCTCCCCCGGACAGGGGACGTACAATGAGCAGTTCTTC
-,TRBJ1-4,TRBV7-2,-,CASSRSVSGEKLFF,TGTGCCAGCAGCCGTTCGGTGTCGGGTGAAAAACTGTTTTTT
TRBD1,TRBJ2-2,TRBV7-9,-,CASSPQGVIGVAGELFF,TGTGCCAGCAGCCCGCAGGGGGTTATCGGAGTGGCTGGGGAGCTGTTTTTT
TRBD1,TRBJ1-5,TRBV15,-,CATSRSGQGAGQPQHF,TGTGCCACCAGCAGATCGGGACAGGGGGCCGGGCAGCCCCAGCATTTT
TRBD1,TRBJ2-7,TRBV19,-,CASSILPGQGTGEQYF,TGTGCCAGTAGTATATTACCGGGACAGGGAACGGGCGAGCAGTACTTC
TRBD2,TRBJ2-7,TRBV7-2,-,CASSLELAGPLGYEQYF,TGTGCCAGCAGCTTAGAACTAGCGGGCCCTCTAGGGTACGAGCAGTACTTC
-,TRBJ2-2,TRBV6-5,-,CASSYPPLGTGELFF,TGTGCCAGCAGTTACCCCCCTTTAGGAACCGGGGAGCTGTTTTTT
TRBD2,TRBJ2-3,TRBV5-6,-,CASSRRTSGTDTQYF,TGTGCCAGCAGCCGACGGACTAGCGGCACAGATACGCAGTATTTT
-,TRBJ1-1,TRBV11-3,-,CASSLGGNTEAFF,TGTGCCAGCAGCTTAGGAGGAAACACTGAAGCTTTCTTT